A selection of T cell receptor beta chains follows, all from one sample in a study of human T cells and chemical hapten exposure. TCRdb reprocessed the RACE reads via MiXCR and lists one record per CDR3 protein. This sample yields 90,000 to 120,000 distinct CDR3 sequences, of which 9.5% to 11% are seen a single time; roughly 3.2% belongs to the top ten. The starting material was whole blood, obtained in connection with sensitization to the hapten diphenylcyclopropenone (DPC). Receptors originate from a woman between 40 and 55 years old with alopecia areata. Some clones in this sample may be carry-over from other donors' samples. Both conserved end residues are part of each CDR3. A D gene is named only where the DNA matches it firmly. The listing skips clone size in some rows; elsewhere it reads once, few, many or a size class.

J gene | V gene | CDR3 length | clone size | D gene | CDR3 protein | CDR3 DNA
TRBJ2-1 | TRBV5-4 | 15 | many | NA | CASSLDPQPPNEQFF | TGTGCCAGCAGCTTGGATCCACAACCCCCCAATGAGCAGTTCTTC
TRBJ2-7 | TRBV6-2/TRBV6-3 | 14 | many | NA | CASSYSAGPLEQYF | TGTGCCAGCAGTTACTCGGCAGGCCCCCTGGAACAGTACTTC
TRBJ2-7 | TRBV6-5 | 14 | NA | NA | CASSFRGRPYEQYF | TGTGCCAGCAGTTTCCGGGGGCGGCCTTACGAGCAGTACTTC
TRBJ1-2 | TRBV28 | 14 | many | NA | CASSSTGASYGYTF | TGTGCCAGCAGTTCGACGGGCGCCTCCTATGGCTACACCTTC
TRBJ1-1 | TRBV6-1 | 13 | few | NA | CASSEGRGWEAFF | TGTGCCAGCAGTGAAGGCCGAGGATGGGAAGCTTTCTTT
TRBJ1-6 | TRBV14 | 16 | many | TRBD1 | CASSQEAGTVVSPLHF | TGTGCCAGCAGCCAAGAGGCCGGGACAGTAGTTTCACCCCTCCACTTT
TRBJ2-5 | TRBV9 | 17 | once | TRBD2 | CASSVGLAGTGEKTQYF | TGTGCCAGCAGCGTAGGGCTAGCGGGGACCGGGGAAAAGACCCAGTACTTC
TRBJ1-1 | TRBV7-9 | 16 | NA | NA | CASSLGLGQDGTEAFF | TGTGCCAGCAGCTTAGGATTAGGGCAGGATGGGACTGAAGCTTTCTTT
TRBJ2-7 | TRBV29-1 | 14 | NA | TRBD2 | CSVKGTSGAYEQYF | TGCAGCGTGAAAGGTACTAGCGGAGCCTACGAGCAGTACTTC
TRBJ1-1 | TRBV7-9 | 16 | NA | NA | CASSPSGRALNTDAFF | TGTGCCAGCAGCCCTAGTGGCAGGGCCCTGAACACTGACGCTTTCTTT
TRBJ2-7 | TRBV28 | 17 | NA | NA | CASSPKRASKGVYEQYF | TGTGCCAGCAGTCCAAAAAGGGCCTCCAAGGGAGTGTACGAGCAGTACTTC
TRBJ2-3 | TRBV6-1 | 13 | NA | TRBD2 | CASRAGGPDTQYF | TGTGCCAGCAGGGCGGGGGGCCCCGATACGCAGTATTTT
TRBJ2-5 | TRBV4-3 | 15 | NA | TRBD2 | CASSREREGQETQYF | TGCGCCAGCAGCCGGGAGCGGGAGGGCCAAGAGACCCAGTACTTC
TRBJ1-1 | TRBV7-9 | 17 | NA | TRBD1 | CASSADRDTREGTEAFF | TGTGCCAGCAGCGCGGACAGGGACACACGAGAGGGCACTGAAGCTTTCTTT
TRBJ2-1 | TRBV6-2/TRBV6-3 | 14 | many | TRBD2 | CASAAGGLRNEQFF | TGTGCCAGCGCAGCGGGAGGGCTAAGGAATGAGCAGTTCTTC
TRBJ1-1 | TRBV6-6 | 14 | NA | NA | CASSYSSGDLEAFF | TGTGCCAGCAGTTACTCTTCAGGGGACCTTGAAGCTTTCTTT
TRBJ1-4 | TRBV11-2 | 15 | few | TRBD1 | CASSVGQGPTEKLFF | TGTGCCAGCAGCGTCGGACAGGGGCCTACTGAAAAACTGTTTTTT
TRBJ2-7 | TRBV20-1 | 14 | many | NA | CSAPPGLPSYEQYF | TGCAGTGCTCCTCCGGGACTCCCGTCCTACGAGCAGTACTTC
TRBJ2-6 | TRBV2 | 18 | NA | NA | CASSEFRGARSGANVLTF | TGTGCCAGCAGTGAATTCAGGGGGGCCCGCTCTGGGGCCAACGTCCTGACTTTC
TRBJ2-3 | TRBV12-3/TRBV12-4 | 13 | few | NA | CASRTQGSDTQYF | TGTGCCAGCAGAACCCAGGGTTCCGATACGCAGTATTTT
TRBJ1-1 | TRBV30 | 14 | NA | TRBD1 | CASKPPRTGAQAFF | TGTGCCTCCAAACCACCGCGGACAGGGGCCCAAGCTTTCTTT
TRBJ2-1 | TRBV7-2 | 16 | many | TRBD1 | CASSLEGTASYNEQFF | TGTGCCAGCAGCCTAGAGGGGACAGCCTCCTACAATGAGCAGTTCTTC
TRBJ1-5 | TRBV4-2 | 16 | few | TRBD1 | CASSLSRDRGGQPQHF | TGTGCCAGCAGCCTTAGCCGGGACAGGGGAGGCCAGCCCCAGCATTTT
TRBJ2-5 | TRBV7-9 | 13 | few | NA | CASSLQGMETQYF | TGTGCCAGCAGCTTGCAGGGGATGGAGACCCAGTACTTC
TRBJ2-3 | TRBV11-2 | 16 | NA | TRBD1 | CASSFRTGVVTDTQYF | TGTGCCAGCAGCTTCCGGACAGGGGTCGTCACAGATACGCAGTATTTT
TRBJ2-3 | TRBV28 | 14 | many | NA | CASSLWSSTDTQYF | TGTGCCAGCAGTTTATGGAGTAGCACAGATACGCAGTATTTT
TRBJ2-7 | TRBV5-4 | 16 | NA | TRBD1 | CASSTPGQGSSYEQYF | TGTGCCAGCAGCACACCGGGACAGGGAAGCTCCTACGAGCAGTACTTC
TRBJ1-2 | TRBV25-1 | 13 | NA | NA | CASSESGPYGYTF | TGTGCCAGCAGTGAATCAGGGCCCTATGGCTACACCTTC